This T cell receptor (beta chain) appears in the sequencing data of a study of OX40 agonist ivuxolimab in advanced cancers. Notes on the study in general: Expanded clones were, on average, more numerous among CD8+ T cells than CD4+. Low normalized T-cell clonal expansion was also seen in some nonresponders.

As concerns this clone: Its antigen remains unidentified.

Clones were sequenced by immunoSEQ multiplex PCR, and TCRdb holds only the in-frame ones, with some missing. The sample yields about 77,000 clones, 90% seen once. This CDR3 is built from 15 residues. Trimming at V came to 0 bases and at J to 7 bases, leaving 6 bases not matched to a gene. Germline CDR1 SEHNR, CDR2 FQNEAQ (reference sequence). Material: CD4+ or CD8+ T cells sorted from blood, obtained in a trial of the OX40 agonist ivuxolimab. The clonotype originates from an adult with an advanced solid tumor such as melanoma, head and neck, liver or kidney cancer. The V gene is TRBV7-9, the J gene TRBJ1-2; 9 bases align to TRBD1. The CDR3 spells CASSLARDRDSGYTF. The DNA for the CDR3 is TGTGCCAGCAGCTTAGCCCGGGACAGGGACAGTGGCTACACCTTC.